The rows below give T cell receptor beta chains drawn from one sample of a study of shared clonotypes between healthy human individuals. The data were produced by immunoSEQ multiplex PCR, yet TCRdb's version contains in-frame clones alone and is incomplete. The repertoire holds 650,000 to 800,000 clones, with roughly two thirds as singletons. The source material was memory CD4+ T cells sorted from blood. The receptors originated from a woman in her 30s in good health. CDR3s include the opening cysteine and the closing phenylalanine or tryptophan.

j_call v_call cdr3_aa
TRBJ2-1 TRBV19 CATLRTSGSLDEQFF
TRBJ2-5 TRBV7-9 CASSAGQGAGETQYF
TRBJ2-5 TRBV19 CAAGTIWETQYF
TRBJ2-4 TRBV4-1 CASSQPARKNIQYF
TRBJ2-2 TRBV6-5 CASSSPGTGELFF
TRBJ2-3 TRBV29-1 CSVGKRQQSADTQYF
NA TRBV28 CASRVGGRRDEQYF
TRBJ1-1 TRBV5-1 CASSLWALNTEAFF
TRBJ2-3 TRBV20-1 CTGREGTQYF
TRBJ1-2 TRBV4-1 CASSNRDSANYGYTF
TRBJ2-2 TRBV28 CASRPDRAGELFF
TRBJ1-1 TRBV11-2 CASSLAGRVGAFF
TRBJ1-1 TRBV9 CASSVGREGTEAFF
TRBJ2-2 TRBV11-2 CASSQTNTGELFF
TRBJ1-2 TRBV11-2 CASSFPGQGPGYTF
TRBJ2-7 TRBV21-1 CASIPWITYEQYF
TRBJ2-7 TRBV6-1 CASSLGGSLTYEQYF
TRBJ2-1 TRBV11-2 CASSLVGTSGYNEQFF
TRBJ1-5 TRBV6-6 CASSYSSYRENQPQHF
TRBJ1-1 TRBV15 CATSRDPLGEAFF
TRBJ1-1 TRBV28 CASRTGLGAQGLEAFF
TRBJ1-1 TRBV23-1 CASSQSVGLRHTEAFF